This is a list of T cell receptor beta chains from one sample in a study of T cells in Graves' hyperthyroidism and ophthalmopathy. MiXCR was run by TCRdb on the multiplex PCR reads, yielding one entry per CDR3 protein. The repertoire holds some 770,000 distinct CDR3 sequences, with around 17% as singletons. The sample was blood. The receptors derive from a man aged 18 to 30 with Graves' hyperthyroidism. The CDR3 runs from the conserved cysteine through the conserved F or W. The order of the fields is J gene, V gene, clone size, D gene, CDR3 DNA, CDR3 protein. D genes are given only for firm matches. A clone size is listed for some rows: how often the clone was seen (once, few, many), or a class if it is expanded.

J: TRBJ2-2
V: TRBV28
size: many
D: -
DNA: TGTGCCAGCGAAGGAGGGGGGCATGACGCGAACACCGGGGAGCTGTTTTTT
CDR3: CASEGGGHDANTGELFF

J: TRBJ1-5
V: TRBV10-3
size: few
D: -
DNA: TGTGCCATCAGAGAGGGCGATCAGCCCCAGCATTTT
CDR3: CAIREGDQPQHF

J: TRBJ1-4
V: TRBV20-1
size: -
D: -
DNA: TGCAGTGCTAAGGAGAATGAAAAACTGTTTTTT
CDR3: CSAKENEKLFF

J: TRBJ2-2
V: TRBV4-1
size: -
D: TRBD1
DNA: TGCGCCAGCAGAACTACCGGGACAGCGAACACCGGGGAGCTGTTTTTT
CDR3: CASRTTGTANTGELFF

J: TRBJ2-6
V: TRBV10-3
size: few
D: -
DNA: TGTGCCATCAGTGAGGGCCTGGGTGGGGCCAACGTCCTGACTTTC
CDR3: CAISEGLGGANVLTF

J: TRBJ1-2
V: TRBV29-1
size: -
D: -
DNA: TGCAGCGCCGCAACCCGGGAGTTCTCTAACTATGGCTACACCTTC
CDR3: CSAATREFSNYGYTF

J: TRBJ2-7
V: TRBV20-1
size: many
D: -
DNA: TGCAGTGCTAGACCCGGGCGATTCTCCTACGAGCAGTACTTC
CDR3: CSARPGRFSYEQYF

J: TRBJ2-4
V: TRBV28
size: -
D: TRBD2
DNA: TGTGCCAGCAGACCTGCCACGAGACTAGCTGACATTCAGTACTTC
CDR3: CASRPATRLADIQYF

J: TRBJ2-1
V: TRBV12-5
size: few
D: TRBD2
DNA: TGTGCTAGTGCTTCGTCTAGCGGGAGGGTCAATGAGCAGTTCTTC
CDR3: CASASSSGRVNEQFF

J: TRBJ2-1
V: TRBV5-4
size: -
D: -
DNA: TGTGCCAGCAGCCACCAGCGAATTAGGAGTTGGGGCAATGAGCAGTTCTTC
CDR3: CASSHQRIRSWGNEQFF

J: TRBJ2-7
V: TRBV12-3/TRBV12-4
size: -
D: -
DNA: TGTGCCAGCAGCCCGGATAACTTCTACGAGCAGTACTTC
CDR3: CASSPDNFYEQYF

J: TRBJ2-5
V: TRBV20-1
size: -
D: -
DNA: TGCAGTGCTAGGGGGGACATCGAAGAGACCCAGTACTTC
CDR3: CSARGDIEETQYF

J: TRBJ2-4
V: TRBV7-6
size: once
D: -
DNA: TGTGCCAGCAGCTTAGCCCTCCAGGTGTTAGCCAAAAACATTCAGTACTTC
CDR3: CASSLALQVLAKNIQYF

J: TRBJ2-7
V: TRBV7-7
size: -
D: TRBD1
DNA: TGTGCTAGCAGCCACGGACAGGGGGCTTCCTACGAGCAGTACTTC
CDR3: CASSHGQGASYEQYF

J: TRBJ2-3
V: TRBV11-2
size: many
D: -
DNA: TGTGCCAGCAGCTTAGACGGGAAGGCAGATACGCAGTATTTT
CDR3: CASSLDGKADTQYF

J: TRBJ2-6
V: TRBV7-3
size: -
D: -
DNA: TGTGCCAGCAGTCCTAACCCTAACCCTGGGGCCAACGTCCTGACTTTC
CDR3: CASSPNPNPGANVLTF

J: TRBJ2-3
V: TRBV3-1
size: many
D: TRBD2
DNA: TGTGCCAGCAGCCAAGGGACTAGCGGGATGGGAAGCACAGATACGCAGTATTTT
CDR3: CASSQGTSGMGSTDTQYF

J: TRBJ2-7
V: TRBV5-1
size: few
D: TRBD1
DNA: TGCGCCAGCAGCTTCGGCCCGGGACAGGCCTACGAGCAGTACTTC
CDR3: CASSFGPGQAYEQYF

J: TRBJ2-1
V: TRBV2
size: many
D: -
DNA: TGTGCCAGCATCGGGGCTAGTCCTCCATCGAGCTCCTACAATGAGCAGTTCTTC
CDR3: CASIGASPPSSSYNEQFF

J: TRBJ2-3
V: TRBV12-5
size: many
D: -
DNA: TGTGCTAGTGGTTTGGACGGACGGAGCACAGATACGCAGTATTTT
CDR3: CASGLDGRSTDTQYF

J: TRBJ1-1
V: TRBV29-1
size: -
D: -
DNA: TGCAGCGTTGTGGTACAGGGTATGTCTGAAGCTTTCTTT
CDR3: CSVVVQGMSEAFF

J: TRBJ2-1
V: TRBV5-6
size: few
D: TRBD2
DNA: TGTGCCAGCAGCTTGGGGAGAGCGGGGGGGACAGCAAATTCTTACAATGAGCAGTTCTTC
CDR3: CASSLGRAGGTANSYNEQFF

J: TRBJ2-6
V: TRBV20-1
size: -
D: -
DNA: TGCAGTGCGGGCCTTCGCTCTGGGGCCAACGTCCTGACTTTC
CDR3: CSAGLRSGANVLTF

J: TRBJ1-1
V: TRBV12-3/TRBV12-4
size: many
D: -
DNA: TGTGCCAGCAGTTTAGCCTGGGCAGGGACTGAAGCTTTCTTT
CDR3: CASSLAWAGTEAFF

J: TRBJ1-5
V: TRBV4-1
size: -
D: TRBD1
DNA: TGCGCCAGCAGCCCCAACCCGGGACAGGGTAATCAGCCCCAGCATTTT
CDR3: CASSPNPGQGNQPQHF

J: TRBJ1-5
V: TRBV19
size: -
D: -
DNA: TGTGCCAGTAGTACCGAGGGCAGGGGCAATCAGCCCCAGCATTTT
CDR3: CASSTEGRGNQPQHF